The 21 T cell receptor beta chains presented below share a single source sample, sequenced in a study of shared clonotypes between healthy human individuals. The naive CD8 fraction comprised CD45RO-negative cells positively selected for CCR7 and excluded terminally differentiated effector memory CD45RA+ cells. The data were produced by immunoSEQ multiplex PCR, yet TCRdb's version contains in-frame clones alone and is incomplete. The sample lists approximately 600,000 clones; 85% to 95% were seen once. What was sequenced was naive CD8+ T cells sorted from blood. All receptors derive from a woman aged 25 to 39 in good health.

The CDR3 DNA reads TGCGCCAGCAGCCAAGATCCGGGGATGCGGTGGGAAGCTTTCTTT. Translation gives CASSQDPGMRWEAFF. J is TRBJ1-1 and V is TRBV4-1, with D hard to call. Germline CDR1 MGHRA, CDR2 YSYEKL. The CDR3 totals 15 residues. V shed 0 bases and J shed 8 bases, with 16 bases lying between them.

The chain employs TRBV7-3 and TRBJ2-3, with D possibly being TRBD2 (5 bases). Trimming stripped 8 bases from V and 2 bases from J, with 8 bases between. Germline CDR1 is SGHTA and CDR2 is FQGTGA. CDR3 length: 12 amino acids. The CDR3 here is CASGAATDTQYF. For the CDR3, the DNA is TGTGCCAGCGGAGCGGCCACAGATACGCAGTATTTT. Combining the CDR3 with reference TRBV7-3 and TRBJ2-3 gives the whole variable domain GAGVSQTPSNKVTEKGKYVELRCDPISGHTALYWYRQSLGQGPEFLIYFQGTGAADDSGLPNDRFFAVRPEGSVSTLKIQRTERGDSAVYLCASGAATDTQYFGPGTRLTVL.

The V gene is TRBV28, the J gene TRBJ2-7; D ambiguous. V was shortened by 6 bases and J by 0 bases, with 9 bases between the two germline ends. Looked up from germline, CDR1 is MDHEN and CDR2 is SYDVKM. CDR3 length: 13 amino acids. CDR3 nucleotide sequence: TGTGCCAGCAGCGACATGAGCTCCTACGAGCAGTACTTC. Protein product: CASSDMSSYEQYF.

The chain is built from TRBV18 and TRBJ1-1; D not resolved. From germline, CDR1 is KGHSH and CDR2 LQKENI. The V end lost 4 bases, the J end lost 8 bases, and 11 bases lay between the germline ends. This CDR3 region has 12 residues. CDR3 region: CASSLPGGEAFF. CDR3 nucleotides: TGTGCCAGCTCACTCCCCGGAGGGGAAGCTTTCTTT.

The chain employs TRBV15 and TRBJ2-5; D may be TRBD1 or TRBD2 (5 bases each). V shed 2 bases and J shed 5 bases, with 15 bases lying between them. Germline CDR1 LNHNV, CDR2 YYDKDF (reference sequence). This CDR3 spans 15 amino acids. For the CDR3, the DNA is TGTGCCACCAGCAGACAGGGCCATGGGGAGGAGACCCAGTACTTC. Its protein product is CATSRQGHGEETQYF.

The chain is built from TRBV9 and TRBJ1-1; TRBD1 agrees at 8 bases. Trimming took 0 bases from V and 3 from J; bases not matched to a gene: 7. Germline CDR1 SGDLS, CDR2 YYNGEE. The CDR3 is 16 amino acids. CDR3 sequence (DNA): TGTGCCAGCAGCGTAGGGGACAGGAGTATGTACACTGAAGCTTTCTTT. Translating it yields CASSVGDRSMYTEAFF.

The V call is TRBV28, the J call TRBJ2-7, with TRBD2 matching 12 bases. Germline V gene data show CDR1 as MDHEN and CDR2 as SYDVKM. Unmatched junction bases numbered 8, after V lost 5 bases and J lost 6 bases. This CDR3 contains 15 residues. CDR3 sequence (DNA): TGTGCCAGCAGTCCCCCACTAGCGGGAGGTGGCGAGCAGTACTTC. Translation: CASSPPLAGGGEQYF. The full variable domain, in which reference TRBV28 and TRBJ2-7 provide the parts outside the CDR3, is DVKVTQSSRYLVKRTGEKVFLECVQDMDHENMFWYRQDPGLGLRLIYFSYDVKMKEKGDIPEGYSVSREKKERFSLILESASTNQTSMYLCASSPPLAGGGEQYFGPGTRLTVT.

CDR3 DNA: TGTGCCAGCAGTGAGGTAGACAGGAGCCACTATGGCTACACCTTC. This translates into CASSEVDRSHYGYTF. V is TRBV2 and J is TRBJ1-2, with D maybe TRBD1 (6 bases). V was trimmed by 3 bases and J by 3 bases, leaving 14 bases between them. This CDR3 contains 15 residues. The germline gives CDR1 SNHLY, CDR2 FYNNEI. Filled out from reference TRBV2 and TRBJ1-2, the complete variable domain reads EPEVTQTPSHQVTQMGQEVILRCVPISNHLYFYWYRQILGQKVEFLVSFYNNEISEKSEIFDDQFSVERPDGSNFTLKIRSTKLEDSAMYFCASSEVDRSHYGYTFGSGTRLTVV.

V usage is TRBV4-1 and J usage is TRBJ1-2; TRBD1 is a possible D gene (6 bases). There are 15 residues in the CDR3. Trimming left V 4 bases short and J 1 base short, with 13 bases between. Germline assignment: CDR1 MGHRA and CDR2 YSYEKL. The CDR3 DNA follows: TGCGCCAGCAGCCTCAGGACAGCAGTTAACTATGGCTACACCTTC. Its protein product is CASSLRTAVNYGYTF.

The J gene is TRBJ2-7, the V gene TRBV4-1; TRBD2 aligns across 7 bases. The CDR3 is 15 residues long. Per germline, CDR1 MGHRA and CDR2 YSYEKL. The V segment lost 4 bases and the J segment 1 base; nucleotides outside the gene matches: 7. CDR3 residues: CASSLADGGSYEQYF. The CDR3 bases are TGCGCCAGCAGCCTCGCCGACGGGGGGTCCTACGAGCAGTACTTC.

The sample holds a few counts of this clone. The chain employs TRBV11-2 and TRBJ2-7; 10 nucleotides agree with TRBD2. The J segment lost 4 bases and the V segment lost 5 bases, leaving 5 bases of the junction unmatched. The CDR3 covers 14 residues. Germline V lookup: CDR1 SGHAT, CDR2 FQNNGV. CDR3 sequence: CASSPSGSVYEQYF. The CDR3 nucleotides read TGTGCCAGCAGCCCTAGCGGGAGTGTGTACGAGCAGTACTTC.

The V and J genes are TRBV28 and TRBJ2-3; maybe TRBD2 (6 bases). The V and J ends lost 5 bases and 5 bases respectively, with 20 bases between them. Per the germline V gene, CDR1 is MDHEN and CDR2 is SYDVKM. CDR3 length: 16 residues. The CDR3 bases are TGTGCCAGCAGTAAAATCTTTGCGGGATACGGAGATACGCAGTATTTT. Encoded protein: CASSKIFAGYGDTQYF.

V is TRBV13 and J is TRBJ2-1; 8 bases are shared with TRBD1. V lost 4 bases to trimming and J lost 15 bases; unmatched junction nucleotides: 14. This CDR3 region has 14 residues. Germline loops: CDR1 PRHDT, CDR2 FYEKMQ (reference sequence). The CDR3 DNA follows: TGTGCCAGCAGCTCCCGGGACAGGTGGGAGGACGGGTTCTTC. Protein: CASSSRDRWEDGFF.

V is TRBV7-9 and J is TRBJ1-5; D might be TRBD1 (5 bases). The germline CDR1 and CDR2 sequences are SEHNR and FQNEAQ (reference sequence). The CDR3 has 16 residues. The V and J ends lost 0 bases and 4 bases respectively, with 13 bases between them. CDR3 sequence: CASSLAGQGLNQPQHF. CDR3 DNA: TGTGCCAGCAGCTTAGCGGGCCAGGGTCTTAATCAGCCCCAGCATTTT. The whole variable domain, filled in from reference TRBV7-9 and TRBJ1-5, reads DTGVSQNPRHKITKRGQNVTFRCDPISEHNRLYWYRQTLGQGPEFLTYFQNEAQLEKSRLLSDRFSAERPKGSFSTLEIQRTEQGDSAMYLCASSLAGQGLNQPQHFGDGTRLSIL.

As DNA, the CDR3 is TGTGCCAGTAGTCCGGGACAGGGTTATTTCGAACTGTTTTTT. It encodes CASSPGQGYFELFF. The V and J genes are TRBV19 and TRBJ1-4, with 9 bases lining up with TRBD1. The CDR3 runs 14 residues. J gave up 12 bases and V 5 bases, and 10 bases lay outside the gene matches. Germline V gene data show CDR1 as LNHDA and CDR2 as SQIVND (reference sequence).

This clone appeared once. The rearrangement uses TRBV10-3 and TRBJ2-5; TRBD2 matches at 9 bases. CDR1 and CDR2 (germline): ENHRY, SYGVKD. Trimming at V came to 2 bases and at J to 5 bases, leaving 15 bases not matched to a gene. CDR3 size: 18 residues. The CDR3 coding sequence is TGTGCCATCAGTGAGACGACTAGCGGTCCTCCCCTCACGGAGACCCAGTACTTC. It specifies CAISETTSGPPLTETQYF.

The chain has TRBV28 and TRBJ2-3, with TRBD2 identical over 9 bases. The CDR3 sequence is 14 residues long. Looked up from germline, CDR1 is MDHEN and CDR2 is SYDVKM. Trimming took 5 bases from V and 5 from J; bases not matched to a gene: 5. The CDR3 DNA reads as TGTGCCAGCAGTCCGGGACTAGCCTTAGATACGCAGTATTTT. As protein: CASSPGLALDTQYF.

This sequence joins TRBV6-4 and TRBJ1-1, with 8 bases identical to TRBD1. The V and J ends lost 6 bases and 4 bases, in that order; junction bases with no gene match: 4. This CDR3 comprises 13 residues. Germline V gives CDR1 MRHNA, CDR2 SNTAGT. The chain's CDR3 is CASRGDRSTEAFF. The DNA of the CDR3 is TGTGCCAGCAGGGGGGACAGGAGCACTGAAGCTTTCTTT.

The chain couples TRBV7-9 to TRBJ2-7; 9 positions agree with TRBD1. CDR1 and CDR2 from the germline V gene are SEHNR and FQNEAQ (reference sequence). V lost 3 bases to trimming and J lost 3 bases; unmatched junction nucleotides: 9. The CDR3 extends over 16 amino acids. The CDR3: CASSFGGTGSDYEQYF. DNA of the CDR3: TGTGCCAGCAGCTTCGGAGGGACAGGGAGTGACTACGAGCAGTACTTC. Using reference TRBV7-9 and TRBJ2-7 for the parts outside the CDR3, the full variable domain is DTGVSQNPRHKITKRGQNVTFRCDPISEHNRLYWYRQTLGQGPEFLTYFQNEAQLEKSRLLSDRFSAERPKGSFSTLEIQRTEQGDSAMYLCASSFGGTGSDYEQYFGPGTRLTVT.

The chain is built from TRBV18 and TRBJ2-3, with D uncertain. This CDR3 comprises 14 residues. Trimming removed 2 bases at V and 4 bases at J, with 10 bases between. Germline CDR1 and CDR2: KGHSH and LQKENI. Here the CDR3 DNA reads TGTGCCAGCTCACCAAGTCGGACCGCAGATACGCAGTATTTT. Encoded protein: CASSPSRTADTQYF. The full variable domain, in which reference TRBV18 and TRBJ2-3 provide the parts outside the CDR3, is NAGVMQNPRHLVRRRGQEARLRCSPMKGHSHVYWYRQLPEEGLKFMVYLQKENIIDESGMPKERFSAEFPKEGPSILRIQQVVRGDSAAYFCASSPSRTADTQYFGPGTRLTVL.

The chain couples TRBV2 to TRBJ2-7; 10 positions match TRBD2. V was pared by 8 bases and J by 5 bases, with 9 bases of the junction left unmatched. Germline lookup yields CDR1 SNHLY and CDR2 FYNNEI. The CDR3 is 14 amino acids. CDR3 amino acids: CASLPSGSFNEQYF. The CDR3 nucleotides are TGTGCCAGCTTACCTAGCGGGAGCTTCAACGAGCAGTACTTC.